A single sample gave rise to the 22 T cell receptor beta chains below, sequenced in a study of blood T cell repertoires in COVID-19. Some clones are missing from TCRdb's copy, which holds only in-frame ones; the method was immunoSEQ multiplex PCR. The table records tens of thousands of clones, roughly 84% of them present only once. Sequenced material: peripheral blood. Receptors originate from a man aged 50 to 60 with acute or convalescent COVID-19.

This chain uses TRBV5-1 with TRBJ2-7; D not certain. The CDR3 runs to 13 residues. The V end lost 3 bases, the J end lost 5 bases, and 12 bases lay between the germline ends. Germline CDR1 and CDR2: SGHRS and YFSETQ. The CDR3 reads CASSWIGENEQYF. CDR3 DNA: TGCGCCAGCAGCTGGATCGGAGAGAACGAGCAGTACTTC. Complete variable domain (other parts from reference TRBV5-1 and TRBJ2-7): KAGVTQTPRYLIKTRGQQVTLSCSPISGHRSVSWYQQTPGQGLQFLFEYFSETQRNKGNFPGRFSGRQFSNSRSEMNVSTLELGDSALYLCASSWIGENEQYFGPGTRLTVT.

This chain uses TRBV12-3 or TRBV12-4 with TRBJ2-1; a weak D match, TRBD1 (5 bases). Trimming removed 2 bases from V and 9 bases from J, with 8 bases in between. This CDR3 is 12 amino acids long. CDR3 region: CASSLQGSEQFF. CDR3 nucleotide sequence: TGTGCCAGCAGTTTACAGGGCAGTGAGCAGTTCTTC.

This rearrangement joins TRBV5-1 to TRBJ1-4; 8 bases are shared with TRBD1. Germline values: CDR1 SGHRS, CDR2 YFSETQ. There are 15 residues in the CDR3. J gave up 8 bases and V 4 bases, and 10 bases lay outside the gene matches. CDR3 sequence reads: CASSTGQGADEKLFF. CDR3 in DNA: TGCGCCAGCAGCACGGGGCAGGGGGCGGACGAAAAACTGTTTTTT.

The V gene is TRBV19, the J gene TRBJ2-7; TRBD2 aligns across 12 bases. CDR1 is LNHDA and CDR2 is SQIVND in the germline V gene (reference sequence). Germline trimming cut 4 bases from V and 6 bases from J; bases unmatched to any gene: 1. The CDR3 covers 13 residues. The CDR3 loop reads CASSTSGRGEQYF. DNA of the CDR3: TGTGCCAGTAGTACTAGCGGGAGGGGCGAGCAGTACTTC.

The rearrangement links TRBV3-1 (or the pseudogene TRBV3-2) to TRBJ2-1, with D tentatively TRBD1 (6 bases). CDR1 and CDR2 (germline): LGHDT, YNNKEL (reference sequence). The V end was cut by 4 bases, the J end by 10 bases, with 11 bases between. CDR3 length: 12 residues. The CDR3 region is CASSLSTGEQFF. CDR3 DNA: TGTGCCAGCAGCCTTTCGACAGGAGAGCAGTTCTTC.

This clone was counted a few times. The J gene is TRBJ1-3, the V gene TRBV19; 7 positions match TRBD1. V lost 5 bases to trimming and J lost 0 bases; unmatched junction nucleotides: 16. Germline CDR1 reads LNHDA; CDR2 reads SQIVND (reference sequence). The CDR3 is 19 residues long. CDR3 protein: CASSLTGQKTLSSGNTIYF. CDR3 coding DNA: TGTGCCAGTAGTCTGACGGGACAGAAGACCCTTAGCTCTGGAAACACCATATATTTT.

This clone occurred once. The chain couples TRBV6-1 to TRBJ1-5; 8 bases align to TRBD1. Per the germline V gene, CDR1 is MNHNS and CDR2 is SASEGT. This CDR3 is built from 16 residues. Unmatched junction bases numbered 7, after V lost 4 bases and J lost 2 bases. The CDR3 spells CASSVDRVRGNQPQHF. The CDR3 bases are TGTGCCAGCAGTGTGGACAGGGTTCGAGGCAATCAGCCCCAGCATTTT.

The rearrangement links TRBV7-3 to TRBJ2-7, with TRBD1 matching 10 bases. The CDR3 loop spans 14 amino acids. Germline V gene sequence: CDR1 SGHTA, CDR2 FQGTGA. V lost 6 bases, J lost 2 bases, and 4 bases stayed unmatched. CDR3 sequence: CASSPGQGTYEQYF. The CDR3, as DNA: TGTGCCAGCAGTCCGGGACAGGGGACCTACGAGCAGTACTTC.

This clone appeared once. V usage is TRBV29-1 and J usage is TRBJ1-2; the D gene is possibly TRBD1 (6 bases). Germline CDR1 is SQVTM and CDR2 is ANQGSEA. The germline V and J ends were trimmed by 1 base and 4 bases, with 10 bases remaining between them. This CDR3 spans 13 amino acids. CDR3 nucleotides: TGCAGCGTTGAAGCCGCGGACAGCTATGGCTACACCTTC. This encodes CSVEAADSYGYTF.

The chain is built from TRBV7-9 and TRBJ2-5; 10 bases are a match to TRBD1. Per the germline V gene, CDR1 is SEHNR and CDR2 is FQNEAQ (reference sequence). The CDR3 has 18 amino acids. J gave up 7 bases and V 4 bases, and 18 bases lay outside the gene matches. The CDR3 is CASSSTTRGQGPFRTQYF. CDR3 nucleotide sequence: TGTGCCAGCAGCTCCACAACACGGGGACAGGGGCCATTTCGGACCCAGTACTTC.

Here the CDR3 DNA reads TGTGCCAGCAGTCTATATAGCAATCAGCCCCAGCATTTT. This translates into CASSLYSNQPQHF. The rearrangement links TRBV2 to TRBJ1-5; no clear D. The CDR3 sequence is 13 residues long. CDR1 is SNHLY and CDR2 is FYNNEI in the germline V gene. Trimming shortened V by 5 bases and J by 0 bases, and 5 bases separated the two germline ends.

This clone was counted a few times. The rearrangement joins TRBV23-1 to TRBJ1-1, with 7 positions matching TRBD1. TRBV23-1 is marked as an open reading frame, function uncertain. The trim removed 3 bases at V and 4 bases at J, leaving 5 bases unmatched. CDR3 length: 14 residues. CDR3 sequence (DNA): TGCGCCAGCAGTCATCACAGGGGAACCACTGAAGCTTTCTTT. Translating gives CASSHHRGTTEAFF.

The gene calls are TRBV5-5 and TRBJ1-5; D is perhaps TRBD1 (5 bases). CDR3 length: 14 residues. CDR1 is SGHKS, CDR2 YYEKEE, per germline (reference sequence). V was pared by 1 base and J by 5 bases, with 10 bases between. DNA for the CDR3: TGTGCCAGCAGCTTGTATGCGGGGGATCAGCCCCAGCATTTT. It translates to CASSLYAGDQPQHF.

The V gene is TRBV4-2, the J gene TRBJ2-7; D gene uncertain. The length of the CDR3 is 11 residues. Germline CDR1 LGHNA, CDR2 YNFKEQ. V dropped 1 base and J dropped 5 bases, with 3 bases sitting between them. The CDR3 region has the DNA TGTGCCAGCAGCCAAGGCGACGAGCAGTACTTC. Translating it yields CASSQGDEQYF.

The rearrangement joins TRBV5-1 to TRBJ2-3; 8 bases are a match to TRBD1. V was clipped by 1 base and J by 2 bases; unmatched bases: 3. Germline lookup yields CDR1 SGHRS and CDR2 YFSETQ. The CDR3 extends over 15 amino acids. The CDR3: CASSLTGGYTDTQYF. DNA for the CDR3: TGCGCCAGCAGCTTGACAGGGGGATACACAGATACGCAGTATTTT. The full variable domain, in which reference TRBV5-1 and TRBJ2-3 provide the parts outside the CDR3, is KAGVTQTPRYLIKTRGQQVTLSCSPISGHRSVSWYQQTPGQGLQFLFEYFSETQRNKGNFPGRFSGRQFSNSRSEMNVSTLELGDSALYLCASSLTGGYTDTQYFGPGTRLTVL.

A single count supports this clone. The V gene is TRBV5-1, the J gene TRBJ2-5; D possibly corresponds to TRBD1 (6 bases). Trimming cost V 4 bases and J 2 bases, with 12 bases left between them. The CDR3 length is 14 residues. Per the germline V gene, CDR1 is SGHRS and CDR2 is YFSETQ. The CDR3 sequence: CASSLRDTQETQYF. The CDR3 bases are TGCGCCAGCAGCCTCCGGGACACGCAAGAGACCCAGTACTTC.

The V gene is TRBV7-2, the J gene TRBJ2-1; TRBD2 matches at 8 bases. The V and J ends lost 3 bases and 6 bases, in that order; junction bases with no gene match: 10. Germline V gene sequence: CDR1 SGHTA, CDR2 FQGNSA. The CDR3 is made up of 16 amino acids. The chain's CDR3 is CASSLQGGREGNEQFF. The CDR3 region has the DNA TGTGCCAGCAGCTTGCAGGGAGGTCGGGAGGGCAATGAGCAGTTCTTC.

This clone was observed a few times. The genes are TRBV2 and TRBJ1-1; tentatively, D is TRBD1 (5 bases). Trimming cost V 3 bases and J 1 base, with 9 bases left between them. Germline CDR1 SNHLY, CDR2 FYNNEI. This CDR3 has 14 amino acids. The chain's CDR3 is CASSDPGGNTEAFF. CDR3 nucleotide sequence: TGTGCCAGCAGTGATCCGGGGGGGAACACTGAAGCTTTCTTT.

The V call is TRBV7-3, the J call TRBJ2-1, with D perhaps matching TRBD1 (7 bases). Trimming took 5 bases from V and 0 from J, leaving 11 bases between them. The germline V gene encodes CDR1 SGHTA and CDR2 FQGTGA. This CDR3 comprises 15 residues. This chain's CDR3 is CASSQGGDSYNEQFF. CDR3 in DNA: TGTGCCAGCAGCCAGGGGGGAGACTCCTACAATGAGCAGTTCTTC. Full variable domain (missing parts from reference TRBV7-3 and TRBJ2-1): GAGVSQTPSNKVTEKGKYVELRCDPISGHTALYWYRQSLGQGPEFLIYFQGTGAADDSGLPNDRFFAVRPEGSVSTLKIQRTERGDSAVYLCASSQGGDSYNEQFFGPGTRLTVL.

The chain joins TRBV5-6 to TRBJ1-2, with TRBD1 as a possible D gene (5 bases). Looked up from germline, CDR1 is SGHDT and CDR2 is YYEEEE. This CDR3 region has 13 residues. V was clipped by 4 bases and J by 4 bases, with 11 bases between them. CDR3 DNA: TGTGCCAGCAGCCCGGGGGAATTCTATGGCTACACCTTC. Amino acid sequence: CASSPGEFYGYTF.

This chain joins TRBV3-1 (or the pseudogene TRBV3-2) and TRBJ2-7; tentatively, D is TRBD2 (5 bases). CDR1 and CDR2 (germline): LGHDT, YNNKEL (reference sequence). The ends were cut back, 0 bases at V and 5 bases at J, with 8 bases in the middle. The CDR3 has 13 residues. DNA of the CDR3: TGTGCCAGCAGCCAAGACCGGGGTGACGAGCAGTACTTC. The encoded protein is CASSQDRGDEQYF.

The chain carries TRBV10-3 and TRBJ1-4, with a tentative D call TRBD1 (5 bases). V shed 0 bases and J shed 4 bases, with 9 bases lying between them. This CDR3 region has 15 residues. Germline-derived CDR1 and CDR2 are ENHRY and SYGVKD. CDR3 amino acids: CAISESGGINEKLFF. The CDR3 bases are TGTGCCATCAGTGAGTCCGGGGGGATTAATGAAAAACTGTTTTTT.